The text below deals with one T cell receptor (beta chain). Sequencing used immunoSEQ multiplex PCR; TCRdb keeps in-frame clones, though not all of them. The repertoire holds approximately 230,000 clones, with just under 85% as singletons. This sample is part of a study of blood T cell repertoires in COVID-19. At the level of the study: The cDNA or gDNA used as material had been derived from T cells, B-cell-depleted T cells, or PBMCs.

The study recruited people aged about 18 to 95 years across 24 US areas. The J segment lost 2 bases and the V segment lost 5 bases, leaving 3 bases of the junction unmatched. The germline V gene has CDR1 SEHNR and CDR2 FQNEAQ (reference sequence). The CDR3 length is 14 residues. The J gene is TRBJ1-5, the V gene TRBV7-9, with 7 nucleotides matching TRBD1. Sequences were obtained from PBMCs or T cells enriched from blood (not recorded which). This receptor was taken from a middle-aged man who had recovered from COVID-19. The CDR3 region has the DNA TGTGCCAGCAGCGCAACAGGGGGCAATCAGCCCCAGCATTTT. This encodes CASSATGGNQPQHF.